Given below is one T cell receptor (beta chain) in context. Antigen unknown. Researchers reported sorting every CD8+ T cell subset in triplicate, 300,000 or so cells per sort. This sample is part of a study of CXCR3-negative and CXCR3-positive naive CD8 T cells. Overall study context: Per-library TRB read counts averaged about 1.5 +/- 0.3 million, adding up to 130 million to 150 million in total. Whole-study findings and limits: A higher hydrophobicity marked the TRB CDR3s of CXCR3-positive naive cells versus CXCR3-negative naive cells. Memory cells diverged, while naive CXCR3-positive and CXCR3-negative cells had similar TRBV-TRBJ usage.

Preparation of TRB cDNA libraries relied on 5' RACE carrying UMI labels. For each CDR3 protein, TCRdb gives one entry from its re-call of the 5' RACE reads, without DNA. Its table lists approximately 74,000 distinct CDR3 sequences. Per the germline V gene, CDR1 is SQVTM and CDR2 is ANQGSEA. This CDR3 has 13 amino acids. The rearrangement uses TRBV29-1 and TRBJ2-7. What was sequenced was naive CXCR3- CD8+ T cells from blood. Subset here: CD45RO-CCR7+CD27+CD95- naive CD8+ T cells lacking CXCR3 (TNR3-). The sequence was obtained from a human donor in good health. Some clones in this sample may be carry-over from other donors' samples. The CDR3 sequence is CSVPRWSGNEQYF.